This entry concerns a single T cell receptor (beta chain). The antigen is not known. This sample was included in a study of cytomegalovirus exposure and HLA in healthy donors. Overall study context: Earlier results showed roughly 110 million unique TCR beta sequences derived from approximately 170 million T cells.

Whole-study findings and limits: Researchers catalogued about 150 TCR beta chains as cytomegalovirus-associated.

PCR primers comprised 60 Vbeta and 13 Jbeta primers. The assay was immunoSEQ multiplex PCR, and TCRdb's table has in-frame clones only and misses some. The sample has 90,000 to 150,000 clones; roughly three quarters are singletons. The CDR3 has 16 residues. V gave up 3 bases and J gave up 4 bases; unmatched junction bases: 10. From germline, CDR1 is LNHDA and CDR2 SQIVND (reference sequence). This clonotype was obtained from a man aged 45-65 years in good health and CMV-seropositive. Sequencing was done on a sample of PBMCs. V and J are TRBV19 and TRBJ1-1; 8 nucleotides line up with TRBD1. CDR3 coding DNA: TGTGCCAGTAGTATCGGGCCAGGGGGCTCGATCACTGAAGCTTTCTTT. It specifies CASSIGPGGSITEAFF.